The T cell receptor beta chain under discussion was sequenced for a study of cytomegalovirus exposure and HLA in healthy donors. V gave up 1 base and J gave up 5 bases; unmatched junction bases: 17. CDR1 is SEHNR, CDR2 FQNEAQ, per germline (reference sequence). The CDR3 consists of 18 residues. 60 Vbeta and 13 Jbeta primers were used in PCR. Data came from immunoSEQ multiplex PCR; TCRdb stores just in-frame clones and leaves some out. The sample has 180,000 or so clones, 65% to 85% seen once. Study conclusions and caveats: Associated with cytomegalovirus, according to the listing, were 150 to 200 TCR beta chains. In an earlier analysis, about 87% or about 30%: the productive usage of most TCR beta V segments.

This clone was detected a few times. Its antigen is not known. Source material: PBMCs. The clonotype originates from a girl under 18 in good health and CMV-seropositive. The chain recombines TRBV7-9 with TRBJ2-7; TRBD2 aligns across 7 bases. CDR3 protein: CASSLEESGLERDHEQYF. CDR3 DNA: TGTGCCAGCAGCTTAGAAGAGTCGGGTCTGGAGCGGGACCACGAGCAGTACTTC. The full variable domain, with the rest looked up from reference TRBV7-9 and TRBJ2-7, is DTGVSQNPRHKITKRGQNVTFRCDPISEHNRLYWYRQTLGQGPEFLTYFQNEAQLEKSRLLSDRFSAERPKGSFSTLEIQRTEQGDSAMYLCASSLEESGLERDHEQYFGPGTRLTVT.